Following are 29 T cell receptor beta chains from one sample sequenced in a study of shared clonotypes between healthy human individuals. TCRdb's table, derived via immunoSEQ multiplex PCR, lists solely in-frame clones and lacks some. Of roughly 2 million clones in the sample, 85% to 95% are singletons; the top ten hold more than 0.1%. The sample comprised naive CD4+ T cells sorted from blood. Described subset: CD45RA+ positively selected. These TCRs come from a man between 18 and 29 years old in good health.

V usage is TRBV2 and J usage is TRBJ1-1, with D tentatively TRBD1 (5 bases). V was trimmed by 2 bases and J by 11 bases, leaving 18 bases between them. CDR1 SNHLY and CDR2 FYNNEI come from the germline V gene. The CDR3 is 14 amino acids. In DNA, the CDR3 is TGTGCCAGCAGTGAAAATCGTAACTCTGGGGGGGCTTTCTTT. Translated: CASSENRNSGGAFF.

The rearrangement links TRBV5-1 to TRBJ2-1; 7 nucleotides line up with TRBD2. Germline-derived CDR1 and CDR2 are SGHRS and YFSETQ. Trimming at V came to 0 bases and at J to 0 bases, leaving 6 bases not matched to a gene. CDR3 length: 17 residues. The CDR3 nucleotides read TGCGCCAGCAGCTTGGGGGCTAGCGGCCTCTCCTACAATGAGCAGTTCTTC. It yields the protein CASSLGASGLSYNEQFF.

On this clone itself: At one end, the junction sequence differs from germline, possibly due to a read error. V and J are TRBV6-5 and TRBJ2-7, with D uncertain. From germline, CDR1 is MNHEY and CDR2 SVGAGI. CDR3 length equals 13 residues. As DNA, the CDR3 is TGTGCCAGCAGTAACTCAGGAGCCTACGAGCAGTACTTC. It encodes CASSNSGAYEQYF.

The chain employs TRBV7-2 and TRBJ2-1, with a possible D match to TRBD2 (6 bases). CDR3 size: 15 residues. Trimming shortened V by 1 base and J by 3 bases, and 10 bases separated the two germline ends. The germline V gene has CDR1 SGHTA and CDR2 FQGNSA. The CDR3 reads CASSLGPRDYNEQFF. For the CDR3, the DNA is TGTGCCAGCAGCTTAGGCCCGCGGGACTACAATGAGCAGTTCTTC.

V is TRBV2 and J is TRBJ1-6; D is undetermined. Trimming pared 3 bases from V and 7 bases from J, leaving 13 bases between. This CDR3 spans 15 amino acids. The germline V gene encodes CDR1 SNHLY and CDR2 FYNNEI. CDR3 residues: CASSEGRNYNSPLHF. Here the CDR3 DNA reads TGTGCCAGCAGTGAGGGCAGAAACTACAATTCACCCCTCCACTTT.

For the CDR3, the DNA is TGTGCCAGTAGCTCGGAGGTCAATCAGCCCCAGCATTTT. Its protein is CASSSEVNQPQHF. V usage is TRBV19 and J usage is TRBJ1-5; unclear D gene. Trimming shortened V by 6 bases and J by 3 bases, and 9 bases separated the two germline ends. The CDR3 is made up of 13 amino acids. CDR1 is LNHDA, CDR2 SQIVND, per germline (reference sequence).

This chain connects TRBV27 to TRBJ1-1; no definite D call. Trimming cost V 8 bases and J 5 bases, with 21 bases left between them. Germline V gene sequence: CDR1 MNHEY, CDR2 SMNVEV (reference sequence). This CDR3 comprises 15 residues. CDR3 DNA sequence: TGTGCCAGCGGCCCGAGACGGGGTGATGGGACTGAAGCTTTCTTT. It specifies CASGPRRGDGTEAFF.

Points on this clone: The identical CDR3 is also encoded by other nucleotide sequences in the sample. The CDR3 DNA is TGTGCCAGTAGTATAGGGACAGGGAGTTCACCCCTCCACTTT. As protein: CASSIGTGSSPLHF. The chain couples TRBV19 to TRBJ1-6; 8 nucleotides align to TRBD1. The germline V gene encodes CDR1 LNHDA and CDR2 SQIVND (reference sequence). The V gene end was trimmed by 1 base and the J gene end by 9 bases; junction bases not matched to a gene: 2. CDR3 size: 14 residues.

The table lists this clone with a count of one. This chain uses TRBV5-1 with TRBJ1-6; 9 bases agree with TRBD1. Germline V gene lookup returns CDR1 SGHRS and CDR2 YFSETQ. This CDR3 is built from 15 residues. After removal of 4 bases from V and 9 bases from J, the junction contained 8 bases not matched to a gene. The CDR3 loop is CASSPATGGSSPLHF. CDR3 in DNA: TGCGCCAGCAGCCCGGCTACAGGGGGCTCTTCACCCCTCCACTTT.

This rearrangement joins TRBV5-1 to TRBJ1-1, with 10 positions matching TRBD1. Trimming cost V 2 bases and J 2 bases; bases outside gene matches: 3. The CDR3 is 15 amino acids. CDR1 and CDR2 from the germline V gene are SGHRS and YFSETQ. The CDR3 bases are TGCGCCAGCAGCTTTCGGACAGGGGGTAACACTGAAGCTTTCTTT. Amino acids: CASSFRTGGNTEAFF.

Turning to this clone: At the DNA level, this CDR3 is encoded by other sequences in the same sample as well. The J gene is TRBJ2-3, the V gene TRBV18; weak D call: TRBD2 (5 bases). Trimming removed 2 bases at V and 3 bases at J, with 9 bases between. The CDR3 spans 14 residues. The germline gives CDR1 KGHSH, CDR2 LQKENI. Here the CDR3 reads CASSPIPGTDTQYF. CDR3 nucleotide sequence: TGTGCCAGCTCACCAATTCCGGGAACAGATACGCAGTATTTT.

This chain links TRBV6-5 with TRBJ2-7, with 9 positions matching TRBD1. The germline V gene encodes CDR1 MNHEY and CDR2 SVGAGI. The CDR3 spans 16 residues. Germline trimming cut 2 bases from V and 0 bases from J; bases unmatched to any gene: 5. This CDR3 is CASSYGTGTGSYEQYF. The CDR3, as DNA: TGTGCCAGCAGTTACGGGACAGGGACGGGCTCCTACGAGCAGTACTTC.

This rearrangement joins TRBV7-8 to TRBJ2-1, with D possibly TRBD2 on 5 matching bases. V shed 3 bases and J shed 4 bases, with 13 bases lying between them. The CDR3 runs 15 residues. Germline V gene data show CDR1 as SGHVS and CDR2 as FQNEAQ. CDR3 in DNA: TGTGCCAGCAGCTTCTCTAGCCCTACTTACAATGAGCAGTTCTTC. Its translation: CASSFSSPTYNEQFF. Filled out from reference TRBV7-8 and TRBJ2-1, the complete variable domain reads GAGVSQSPRYKVAKRGQDVALRCDPISGHVSLFWYQQALGQGPEFLTYFQNEAQLDKSGLPSDRFFAERPEGSVSTLKIQRTQQEDSAVYLCASSFSSPTYNEQFFGPGTRLTVL.

This clone has more than one count but fewer than ten. The rearrangement uses TRBV30 and TRBJ1-3; tentative D call: TRBD1 (6 bases). Germline lookup yields CDR1 GTSNPN and CDR2 SVGIG (reference sequence). V lost 5 bases, J lost 4 bases, and 21 bases lay in between. This CDR3 is 16 amino acids long. CDR3 DNA sequence: TGTGCCTGGGGCCAGGGGCCTCCCGGTCGAGGAAACACCATATATTTT. It is translated as CAWGQGPPGRGNTIYF.

This clone was seen once. The V call is TRBV18, the J call TRBJ2-2; 13 positions match TRBD2. Germline-derived CDR1 and CDR2 are KGHSH and LQKENI. V shed 0 bases, J shed 5 bases, and the junction held 0 bases outside the gene matches. CDR3 size: 16 residues. The CDR3 DNA is TGTGCCAGCTCACCACCGGGACTAGCGGGGACCGGGGAGCTGTTTTTT. This codes for CASSPPGLAGTGELFF.

V and J are TRBV4-2 and TRBJ1-4, with D maybe TRBD1 (6 bases). Trimming shortened V by 0 bases and J by 4 bases, and 9 bases separated the two germline ends. The CDR3 spans 15 residues. CDR1 LGHNA and CDR2 YNFKEQ come from the germline V gene. CDR3 in amino acids: CASSQDEGGNEKLFF. CDR3 in DNA: TGTGCCAGCAGCCAAGATGAGGGGGGTAATGAAAAACTGTTTTTT.

This clone was picked up one time. Other DNA sequences in the same sample also yield this CDR3. V usage is TRBV5-1 and J usage is TRBJ2-7; D gene ambiguous. Trimming stripped 0 bases from V and 2 bases from J, with 6 bases between. This CDR3 comprises 13 residues. Germline V gives CDR1 SGHRS, CDR2 YFSETQ. The CDR3 loop is CASSLDRPYEQYF. CDR3 bases: TGCGCCAGCAGCTTGGACCGACCCTACGAGCAGTACTTC.

The rearrangement uses TRBV5-1 and TRBJ2-7; tentatively, D is TRBD1 (6 bases). The CDR3 runs to 15 residues. Germline CDR1 is SGHRS and CDR2 is YFSETQ. V lost 0 bases and J lost 2, with 12 bases in between. CDR3 sequence (DNA): TGCGCCAGCAGCTTGGCTGGTGGACAGACCTACGAGCAGTACTTC. Its translation: CASSLAGGQTYEQYF.

This clone was seen just once. This rearrangement joins TRBV19 to TRBJ2-5; D is perhaps TRBD1 or TRBD2 (5 bases each). This CDR3 contains 14 residues. Trimming took 5 bases from V and 2 from J, leaving 12 bases between them. CDR1 and CDR2 (germline): LNHDA, SQIVND (reference sequence). This chain's CDR3 is CASSLTGTQETQYF. The CDR3 region has the DNA TGTGCCAGTAGTCTTACCGGGACGCAAGAGACCCAGTACTTC. The full variable domain, in which reference TRBV19 and TRBJ2-5 provide the parts outside the CDR3, is DGGITQSPKYLFRKEGQNVTLSCEQNLNHDAMYWYRQDPGQGLRLIYYSQIVNDFQKGDIAEGYSVSREKKESFPLTVTSAQKNPTAFYLCASSLTGTQETQYFGPGTRLLVL.

The table lists this clone with a count of one. This chain joins TRBV6-5 and TRBJ2-7, with TRBD1 as a possible D gene (5 bases). The CDR3 is 14 amino acids. V lost 2 bases to trimming and J lost 2 bases, with 10 bases between them. The germline V gene has CDR1 MNHEY and CDR2 SVGAGI. Written as DNA, the CDR3 is TGTGCCAGCAGTTACGGGGCGGATCCCTACGAGCAGTACTTC. Its translation is CASSYGADPYEQYF.

The chain employs TRBV30 and TRBJ2-2, with D unclear. V gave up 3 bases and J gave up 0 bases, with 8 bases separating them. CDR1 and CDR2 from the germline V gene are GTSNPN and SVGIG (reference sequence). The CDR3 has 14 residues. CDR3 nucleotide sequence: TGTGCCTGGAGGAGTTCAGCGAACACCGGGGAGCTGTTTTTT. Residues: CAWRSSANTGELFF.

This chain connects TRBV6-1 to TRBJ2-7; 11 bases fit TRBD1. CDR3 length: 14 amino acids. Germline V lookup: CDR1 MNHNS, CDR2 SASEGT. The V and J ends lost 6 bases and 5 bases, in that order; junction bases with no gene match: 6. The CDR3 bases are TGTGCCAGCAGGGAGGGACAGGGGGACCACGAGCAGTACTTC. Translating gives CASREGQGDHEQYF.

This chain uses TRBV10-3 with TRBJ1-6; D remains unclear. The CDR3 runs 14 residues. Germline V CDR1 and CDR2: ENHRY, SYGVKD. Trimming left V 0 bases short and J 6 bases short, with 6 bases between. In DNA form, the CDR3 reads TGTGCCATCAGTGAGTCGACTGCTAATTCACCCCTCCACTTT. This gives the protein CAISESTANSPLHF.

The chain has TRBV19 and TRBJ1-4, with TRBD1 matching over 7 bases. The CDR3 length is 15 residues. The ends lost 5 bases at V and 0 bases at J; junction bases unmatched: 3. The germline CDR1 and CDR2 sequences are LNHDA and SQIVND (reference sequence). The CDR3 loop is CASSPGTATNEKLFF. CDR3 coding DNA: TGTGCCAGTAGTCCCGGGACAGCAACTAATGAAAAACTGTTTTTT. Full variable domain (remainder filled in from reference TRBV19 and TRBJ1-4): DGGITQSPKYLFRKEGQNVTLSCEQNLNHDAMYWYRQDPGQGLRLIYYSQIVNDFQKGDIAEGYSVSREKKESFPLTVTSAQKNPTAFYLCASSPGTATNEKLFFGSGTQLSVL.

This clone was detected only a few times. The V call is TRBV28, the J call TRBJ1-2; the D is unclear. This CDR3 region has 12 residues. CDR1 MDHEN and CDR2 SYDVKM come from the germline V gene. V was pared by 5 bases and J by 7 bases, with 11 bases between. As DNA, the CDR3 is TGTGCCAGCAGTATAACGGGAGGTGGCTACACCTTC. Its protein product is CASSITGGGYTF.

J is TRBJ1-6 and V is TRBV10-3; D gene uncertain. The V end was cut by 0 bases, the J end by 10 bases, with 16 bases between. The CDR3 sequence is 16 residues long. Germline V gene lookup returns CDR1 ENHRY and CDR2 SYGVKD. The CDR3 is CAISESEARVGSPLHF. CDR3 bases: TGTGCCATCAGTGAGTCAGAGGCAAGAGTAGGCTCACCCCTCCACTTT.

The rearrangement uses TRBV6-6 and TRBJ2-3; D gene ambiguous. Germline V gives CDR1 MNHNY, CDR2 SVGAGI (reference sequence). The V gene lost 6 bases and the J gene lost 6 bases, with 22 bases spanning the gap. The CDR3 has 16 residues. Here the CDR3 DNA reads TGTGCCAGCAGCCCATGGACGGCCTCTAAGCAGGATACGCAGTATTTT. Residues: CASSPWTASKQDTQYF.

The J gene is TRBJ2-2, the V gene TRBV19; 9 bases are a match to TRBD2. Trimming took 5 bases from V and 6 from J; bases not matched to a gene: 7. The V gene's germline CDR1 is LNHDA and CDR2 SQIVND (reference sequence). The CDR3 has 15 residues. CDR3 amino acids: CASSVRTSVPGELFF. DNA of the CDR3: TGTGCCAGTAGTGTAAGGACTAGCGTCCCCGGGGAGCTGTTTTTT.

Details on this clone: This may come from a read error, since a much larger clone is one base off. The rearrangement uses TRBV27 and TRBJ1-4; D gene uncertain. This CDR3 has 14 amino acids. V was pared by 5 bases and J by 0 bases, with 7 bases between. Germline values: CDR1 MNHEY, CDR2 SMNVEV (reference sequence). Here the CDR3 reads CASSKGTTNEKLFF. As DNA, the CDR3 is TGTGCCAGCAGTAAAGGGACAACTAATGAAAAACTGTTTTTT.